The present TCR beta chain was sequenced within a study of blood T cell repertoires in COVID-19. Sequencing was performed with immunoSEQ multiplex PCR; in TCRdb, only in-frame clones are kept and a portion is missing. The table records 95,000 to 150,000 clones, about 93% of them present only once. The CDR3 runs 13 residues. Trimming cost V 8 bases and J 11 bases; bases outside gene matches: 9. Germline V gene sequence: CDR1 LGHDT, CDR2 YNNKEL (reference sequence). The origin of this receptor is a man aged 50 to 60 with COVID-19, enrolled during active disease. Source material: peripheral blood. The genes are TRBV3-1 (or the pseudogene TRBV3-2) and TRBJ2-1; 10 positions agree with TRBD2. DNA of the CDR3: TGTGCCAGCGGAGAATTAGCGGGAGGTAAGCAGTTCTTC. Residues: CASGELAGGKQFF.